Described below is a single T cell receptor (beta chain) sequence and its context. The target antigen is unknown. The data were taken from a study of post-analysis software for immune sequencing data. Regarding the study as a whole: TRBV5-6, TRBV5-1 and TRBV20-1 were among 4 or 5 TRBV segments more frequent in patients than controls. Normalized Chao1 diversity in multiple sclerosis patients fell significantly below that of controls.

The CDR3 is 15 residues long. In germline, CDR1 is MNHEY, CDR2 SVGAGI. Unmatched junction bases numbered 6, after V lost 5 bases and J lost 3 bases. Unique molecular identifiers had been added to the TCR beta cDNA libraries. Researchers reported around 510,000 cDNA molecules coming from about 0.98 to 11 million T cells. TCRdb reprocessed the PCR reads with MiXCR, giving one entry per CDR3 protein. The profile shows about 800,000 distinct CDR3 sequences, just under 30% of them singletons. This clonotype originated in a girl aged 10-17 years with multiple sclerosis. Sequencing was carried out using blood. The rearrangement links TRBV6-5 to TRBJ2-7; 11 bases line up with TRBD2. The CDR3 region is CASSIKTSGNYEQYF. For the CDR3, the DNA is TGTGCCAGCAGTATCAAGACTAGCGGGAACTACGAGCAGTACTTC.